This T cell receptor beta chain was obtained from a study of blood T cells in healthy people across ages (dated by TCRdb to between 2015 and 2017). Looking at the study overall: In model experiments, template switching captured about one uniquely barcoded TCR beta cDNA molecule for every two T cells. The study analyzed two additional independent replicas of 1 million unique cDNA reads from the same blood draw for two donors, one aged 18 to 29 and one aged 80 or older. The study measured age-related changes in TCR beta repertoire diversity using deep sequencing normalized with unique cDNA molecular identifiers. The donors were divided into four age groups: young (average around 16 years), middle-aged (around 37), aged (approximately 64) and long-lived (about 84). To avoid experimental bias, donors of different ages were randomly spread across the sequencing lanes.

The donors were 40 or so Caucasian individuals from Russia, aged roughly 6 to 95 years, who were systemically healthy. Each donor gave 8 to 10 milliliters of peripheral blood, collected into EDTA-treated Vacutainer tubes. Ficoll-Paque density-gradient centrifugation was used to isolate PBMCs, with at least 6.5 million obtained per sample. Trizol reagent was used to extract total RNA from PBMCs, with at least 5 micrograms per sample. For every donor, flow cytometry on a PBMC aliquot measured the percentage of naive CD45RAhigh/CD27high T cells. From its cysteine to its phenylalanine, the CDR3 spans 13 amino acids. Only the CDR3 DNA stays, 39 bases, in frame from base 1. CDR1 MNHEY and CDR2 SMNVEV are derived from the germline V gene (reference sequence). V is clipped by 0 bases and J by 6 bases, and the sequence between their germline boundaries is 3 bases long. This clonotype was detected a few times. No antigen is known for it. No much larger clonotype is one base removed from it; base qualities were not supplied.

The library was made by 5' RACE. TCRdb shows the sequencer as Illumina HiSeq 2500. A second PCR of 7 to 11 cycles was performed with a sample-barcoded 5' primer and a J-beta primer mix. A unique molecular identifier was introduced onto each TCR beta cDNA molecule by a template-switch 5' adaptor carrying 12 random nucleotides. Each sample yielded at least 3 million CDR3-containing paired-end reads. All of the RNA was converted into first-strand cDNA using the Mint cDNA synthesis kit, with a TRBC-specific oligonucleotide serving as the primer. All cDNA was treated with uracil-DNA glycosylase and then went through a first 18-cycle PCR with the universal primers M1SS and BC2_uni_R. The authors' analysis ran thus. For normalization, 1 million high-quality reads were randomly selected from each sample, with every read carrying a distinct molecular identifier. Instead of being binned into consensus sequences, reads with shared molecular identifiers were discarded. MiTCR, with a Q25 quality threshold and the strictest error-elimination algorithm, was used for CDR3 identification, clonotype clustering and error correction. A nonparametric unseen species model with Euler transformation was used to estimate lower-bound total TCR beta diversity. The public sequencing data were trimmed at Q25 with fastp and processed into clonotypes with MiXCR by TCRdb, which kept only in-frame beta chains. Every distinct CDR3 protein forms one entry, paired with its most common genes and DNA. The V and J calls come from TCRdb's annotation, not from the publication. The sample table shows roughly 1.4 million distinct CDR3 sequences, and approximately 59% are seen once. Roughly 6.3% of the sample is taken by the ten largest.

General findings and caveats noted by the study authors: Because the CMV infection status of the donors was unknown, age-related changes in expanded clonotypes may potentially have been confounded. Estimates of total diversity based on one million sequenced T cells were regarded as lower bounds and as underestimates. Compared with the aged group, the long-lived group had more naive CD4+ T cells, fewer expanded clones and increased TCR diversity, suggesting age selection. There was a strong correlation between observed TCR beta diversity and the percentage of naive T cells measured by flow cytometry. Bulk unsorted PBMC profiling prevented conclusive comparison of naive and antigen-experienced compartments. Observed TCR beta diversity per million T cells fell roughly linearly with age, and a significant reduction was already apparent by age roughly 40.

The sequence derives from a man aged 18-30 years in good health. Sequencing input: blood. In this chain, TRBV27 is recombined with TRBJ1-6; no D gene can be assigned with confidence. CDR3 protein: CASSLSANSPLHF. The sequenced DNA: TGTGCCAGCAGTTTATCGGCTAATTCACCCCTCCACTTT.